The clone carrying this TCR beta chain has just a few counts. TCRdb reprocessed the 5' RACE reads with MiXCR, giving one entry per CDR3 protein. The sample yields hundreds of thousands of distinct CDR3 sequences, roughly 18% seen once. The data are from a study of T-cell memory formation after mild COVID-19. From germline, CDR1 is MNHEY and CDR2 SVGAGI. V was pared by 7 bases and J by 2 bases, with 13 bases between. The CDR3 is 14 amino acids. The material sequenced was PBMCs or a T cell subset sorted from them (not recorded which). This sequence joins TRBV6-5 and TRBJ2-3; a weak D match, TRBD1 (5 bases). This clonotype originated in an adult woman who had mild COVID-19 (a few samples of this study predate the infection). Cell type and time point are not known. The DNA for the CDR3 is TGTGCCAGCAACCGACAGCGATTCACAGATACGCAGTATTTT. Its protein is CASNRQRFTDTQYF.